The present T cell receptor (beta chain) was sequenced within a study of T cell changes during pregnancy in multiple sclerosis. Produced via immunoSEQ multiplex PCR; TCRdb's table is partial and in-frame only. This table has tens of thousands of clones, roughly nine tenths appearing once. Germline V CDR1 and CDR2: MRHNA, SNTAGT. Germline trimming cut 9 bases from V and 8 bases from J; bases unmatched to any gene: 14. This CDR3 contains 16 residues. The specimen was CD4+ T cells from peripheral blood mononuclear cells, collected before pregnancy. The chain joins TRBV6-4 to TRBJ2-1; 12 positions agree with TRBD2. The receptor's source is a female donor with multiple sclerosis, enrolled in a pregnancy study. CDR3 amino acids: CARGTSGLNPYYEQFF. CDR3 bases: TGTGCCAGGGGGACTAGCGGGTTAAATCCTTACTATGAGCAGTTCTTC.